This T cell receptor beta chain was obtained from a study of cytomegalovirus exposure and HLA in healthy donors. Comments on this clone: Its antigen is as yet unknown.

Study findings and constraints: Information on immune exposure was restricted to one variable (CMV serostatus). Prior analysis indicated that the majority of TCR beta V segments exhibited productivity approximately 87% or approximately 30% of the time.

A multiplex PCR was run with 60 Vbeta primers and 13 Jbeta primers. Sequencing was performed with immunoSEQ multiplex PCR; in TCRdb, only in-frame clones are kept and a portion is missing. The sample carries about 120,000 clones, around 79% recorded once. Per the germline V gene, CDR1 is MNHNY and CDR2 is SVGAGI (reference sequence). V was cut by 0 bases and J by 5 bases, with 10 bases left in between. CDR3 size: 15 residues. Sequences were obtained from PBMCs. The receptor was derived from a woman aged 25-40 years in good health and CMV-seropositive. V is TRBV6-6 and J is TRBJ2-2; no reliable D call. CDR3 sequence reads: CASSYSRLSTGELFF. As DNA, the CDR3 is TGTGCCAGCAGTTACTCTAGATTGTCTACCGGGGAGCTGTTTTTT.